Following are 16 T cell receptor beta chains from one sample sequenced in a study of T cells in Graves' hyperthyroidism and ophthalmopathy. TCR beta CDR3 regions were amplified from RNA transcripts. The study used the HTBI primer set for a first-round RT-PCR of the TCR CDR3. TCRdb ran MiXCR on the multiplex PCR reads and lists one entry per CDR3 protein. The sample lists roughly 600,000 distinct CDR3 sequences; approximately 14% were seen once. Sequenced material: blood. Receptors originate from a woman aged 45-59 years with Graves' ophthalmopathy.

The V call is TRBV7-8, the J call TRBJ2-3, with a possible D match to TRBD1 (7 bases). Trimming took off 7 bases at V and 6 bases at J, with 29 bases between the two ends. The germline V gene encodes CDR1 SGHVS and CDR2 FQNEAQ. The CDR3 covers 18 residues. CDR3 nucleotides: TGTGCCAGCAACGAAATTTCAGGGGGGTTAGGATCAGGCGATACGCAGTATTTT. As protein: CASNEISGGLGSGDTQYF.

The table lists this clonotype with many counts. This rearrangement joins TRBV5-1 to TRBJ2-5; D is possibly TRBD1 (5 bases). V was pared by 2 bases and J by 3 bases, with 11 bases between. The CDR3 is made up of 14 amino acids. Looked up from germline, CDR1 is SGHRS and CDR2 is YFSETQ. The DNA of the CDR3 is TGCGCCAGCAGCTTCGGACATTCTGAAGAGACCCAGTACTTC. Its translation is CASSFGHSEETQYF.

This chain connects TRBV19 to TRBJ1-1; D is unresolved. This CDR3 is 14 amino acids long. Germline V gene sequence: CDR1 LNHDA, CDR2 SQIVND (reference sequence). The V end was cut by 1 base, the J end by 2 bases, with 8 bases between. CDR3 protein: CASSIAAENTEAFF. The CDR3 nucleotides read TGTGCCAGTAGTATAGCTGCGGAAAACACTGAAGCTTTCTTT.

This clonotype was observed a few times. V usage is TRBV5-1 and J usage is TRBJ1-1; a possible D gene is TRBD1 (6 bases). Trimming stripped 4 bases from V and 1 base from J, with 11 bases between. Looked up from germline, CDR1 is SGHRS and CDR2 is YFSETQ. This CDR3 is built from 14 residues. CDR3 in amino acids: CASSRGQKNTEAFF. The CDR3 DNA reads TGCGCCAGCAGCCGCGGACAGAAGAACACTGAAGCTTTCTTT.

This clonotype was counted at least ten times. The chain joins TRBV3-1 to TRBJ2-3; D may be TRBD2 (6 bases). The CDR3 runs to 14 residues. Trimming pared 0 bases from V and 6 bases from J, leaving 10 bases between. Germline lookup yields CDR1 LGHDT and CDR2 YNNKEL (reference sequence). CDR3 protein: CASSQEVAVDTQYF. The CDR3 nucleotides are TGTGCCAGCAGCCAAGAAGTAGCGGTGGATACGCAGTATTTT.

The chain recombines TRBV10-3 with TRBJ2-3; 12 bases map to TRBD2. V shed 0 bases, J shed 2 bases, and the junction held 9 bases outside the gene matches. CDR1 and CDR2 from the germline V gene are ENHRY and SYGVKD. This CDR3 comprises 19 residues. Written as DNA, the CDR3 is TGTGCCATCAGTGAGTCTTGGCGACTAGCGGGAGAGGACACAGATACGCAGTATTTT. It codes for CAISESWRLAGEDTDTQYF.

This clonotype showed up just a few times. The chain couples TRBV6-2 or TRBV6-3 to TRBJ2-1, with 8 bases that match TRBD2. Germline V gives CDR1 MNHEY, CDR2 SVGEGT. After removal of 8 bases from V and 2 bases from J, the junction contained 5 bases not matched to a gene. The CDR3 is 14 residues long. The CDR3 nucleotides read TGTGCCAGCGCCGGGGGGGTAGCCTACAATGAGCAGTTCTTC. It is translated as CASAGGVAYNEQFF.

This clonotype was counted only a few times. This chain connects TRBV7-9 to TRBJ2-7; TRBD1 matches at 12 bases. Trimming took 5 bases from V and 0 from J; bases not matched to a gene: 8. The length of the CDR3 is 17 residues. Germline CDR1 is SEHNR and CDR2 is FQNEAQ (reference sequence). CDR3: CASSPRDRGRSSYEQYF. Written as DNA, the CDR3 is TGTGCCAGCAGCCCAAGGGACAGGGGGCGAAGCTCCTACGAGCAGTACTTC.

In its sample, this clonotype was seen many times. V gene TRBV27 combines with J gene TRBJ1-1, with 7 bases fitting TRBD1. CDR1 and CDR2 (germline): MNHEY, SMNVEV (reference sequence). J was trimmed by 1 base and V by 4 bases; bases with no gene match: 6. CDR3 length equals 15 residues. CDR3 residues: CASSSTGPKNTEAFF. In nucleotides, the CDR3 is TGTGCCAGCAGTTCGACAGGGCCCAAGAACACTGAAGCTTTCTTT.

This clonotype was found many times. The genes are TRBV7-9 and TRBJ1-1, with D maybe TRBD1 (5 bases). This CDR3 has 17 residues. Trimming pared 4 bases from V and 1 base from J, leaving 19 bases between. The germline V gene encodes CDR1 SEHNR and CDR2 FQNEAQ (reference sequence). DNA of the CDR3: TGTGCCAGCAGCTCGACTTCGGCCGGGACGGGGAACACTGAAGCTTTCTTT. It is translated as CASSSTSAGTGNTEAFF. Together with reference TRBV7-9 and TRBJ1-1, the CDR3 gives the full variable domain: DTGVSQNPRHKITKRGQNVTFRCDPISEHNRLYWYRQTLGQGPEFLTYFQNEAQLEKSRLLSDRFSAERPKGSFSTLEIQRTEQGDSAMYLCASSSTSAGTGNTEAFFGQGTRLTVV.

V usage is TRBV2 and J usage is TRBJ2-2; 10 nucleotides align to TRBD2. The germline gives CDR1 SNHLY, CDR2 FYNNEI. The CDR3 covers 15 residues. V shed 5 bases, J shed 6 bases, and the junction held 6 bases outside the gene matches. The CDR3 nucleotides read TGTGCCAGCAGTCCCGGGACTAGCGTCCCCGGGGAGCTGTTTTTT. Translation gives CASSPGTSVPGELFF.

This clonotype came up many times. The V gene is TRBV11-3, the J gene TRBJ2-1, with TRBD1 matching 7 bases. CDR1 and CDR2 from the germline V gene are SGHNT and YENEEA. The CDR3 is made up of 15 amino acids. V lost 4 bases, J lost 5 bases, and 8 bases stayed unmatched. This chain's CDR3 is CASSSSTGPHNEQFF. The CDR3 DNA reads as TGTGCCAGCAGCTCCTCGACAGGGCCACACAATGAGCAGTTCTTC.

The chain recombines TRBV4-2 with TRBJ2-7, with D perhaps being TRBD1 or TRBD2 (6 bases each). Trimming left V 1 base short and J 2 bases short, with 15 bases between. Germline assignment: CDR1 LGHNA and CDR2 YNFKEQ. The CDR3 is 16 amino acids. Here the CDR3 reads CASSQVGGTPTYEQYF. The CDR3 region has the DNA TGTGCCAGCAGCCAAGTCGGGGGCACACCGACCTACGAGCAGTACTTC.

This clonotype was seen repeatedly, ten times or more. The rearrangement uses TRBV24-1 and TRBJ1-1; D possibly corresponds to TRBD1 (6 bases). Trimming removed 6 bases from V and 1 base from J, with 8 bases in between. This CDR3 spans 13 amino acids. CDR1 KGHDR and CDR2 SFDVKD come from the germline V gene. The CDR3 DNA reads as TGTGCCACCAGTCCCAGGGGGAACACTGAAGCTTTCTTT. It yields the protein CATSPRGNTEAFF.

This clonotype has more than one count but fewer than ten. V is TRBV24-1 and J is TRBJ2-1; no firm D call. The germline V gene encodes CDR1 KGHDR and CDR2 SFDVKD. There are 11 residues in the CDR3. The V gene lost 5 bases and the J gene lost 7 bases, with 5 bases spanning the gap. CDR3 DNA sequence: TGTGCCACCAGTGTACGGAATGAGCAGTTCTTC. It codes for CATSVRNEQFF.

This clonotype has just a few counts. The rearrangement links TRBV6-1 to TRBJ1-4, with D unresolved. CDR3 length: 14 amino acids. V was trimmed by 7 bases and J by 0 bases, leaving 9 bases between them. Germline CDR1 MNHNS, CDR2 SASEGT. The CDR3 spells CASKRLSTNEKLFF. The CDR3, as DNA: TGTGCCAGCAAAAGACTATCAACTAATGAAAAACTGTTTTTT.